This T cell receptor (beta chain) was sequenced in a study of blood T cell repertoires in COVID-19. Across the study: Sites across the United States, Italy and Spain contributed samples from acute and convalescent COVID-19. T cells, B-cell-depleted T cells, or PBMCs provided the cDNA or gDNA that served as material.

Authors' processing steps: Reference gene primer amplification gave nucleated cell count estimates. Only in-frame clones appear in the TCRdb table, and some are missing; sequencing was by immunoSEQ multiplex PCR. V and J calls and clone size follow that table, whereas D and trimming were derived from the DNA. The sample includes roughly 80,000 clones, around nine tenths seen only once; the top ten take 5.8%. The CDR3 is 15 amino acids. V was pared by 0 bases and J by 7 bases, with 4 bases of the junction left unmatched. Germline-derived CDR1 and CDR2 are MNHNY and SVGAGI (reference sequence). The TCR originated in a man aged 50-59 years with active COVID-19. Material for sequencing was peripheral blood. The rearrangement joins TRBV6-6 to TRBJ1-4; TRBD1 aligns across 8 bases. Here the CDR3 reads CASSYSPGTGEKLFF. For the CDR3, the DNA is TGTGCCAGCAGTTACTCCCCGGGGACAGGTGAAAAACTGTTTTTT.